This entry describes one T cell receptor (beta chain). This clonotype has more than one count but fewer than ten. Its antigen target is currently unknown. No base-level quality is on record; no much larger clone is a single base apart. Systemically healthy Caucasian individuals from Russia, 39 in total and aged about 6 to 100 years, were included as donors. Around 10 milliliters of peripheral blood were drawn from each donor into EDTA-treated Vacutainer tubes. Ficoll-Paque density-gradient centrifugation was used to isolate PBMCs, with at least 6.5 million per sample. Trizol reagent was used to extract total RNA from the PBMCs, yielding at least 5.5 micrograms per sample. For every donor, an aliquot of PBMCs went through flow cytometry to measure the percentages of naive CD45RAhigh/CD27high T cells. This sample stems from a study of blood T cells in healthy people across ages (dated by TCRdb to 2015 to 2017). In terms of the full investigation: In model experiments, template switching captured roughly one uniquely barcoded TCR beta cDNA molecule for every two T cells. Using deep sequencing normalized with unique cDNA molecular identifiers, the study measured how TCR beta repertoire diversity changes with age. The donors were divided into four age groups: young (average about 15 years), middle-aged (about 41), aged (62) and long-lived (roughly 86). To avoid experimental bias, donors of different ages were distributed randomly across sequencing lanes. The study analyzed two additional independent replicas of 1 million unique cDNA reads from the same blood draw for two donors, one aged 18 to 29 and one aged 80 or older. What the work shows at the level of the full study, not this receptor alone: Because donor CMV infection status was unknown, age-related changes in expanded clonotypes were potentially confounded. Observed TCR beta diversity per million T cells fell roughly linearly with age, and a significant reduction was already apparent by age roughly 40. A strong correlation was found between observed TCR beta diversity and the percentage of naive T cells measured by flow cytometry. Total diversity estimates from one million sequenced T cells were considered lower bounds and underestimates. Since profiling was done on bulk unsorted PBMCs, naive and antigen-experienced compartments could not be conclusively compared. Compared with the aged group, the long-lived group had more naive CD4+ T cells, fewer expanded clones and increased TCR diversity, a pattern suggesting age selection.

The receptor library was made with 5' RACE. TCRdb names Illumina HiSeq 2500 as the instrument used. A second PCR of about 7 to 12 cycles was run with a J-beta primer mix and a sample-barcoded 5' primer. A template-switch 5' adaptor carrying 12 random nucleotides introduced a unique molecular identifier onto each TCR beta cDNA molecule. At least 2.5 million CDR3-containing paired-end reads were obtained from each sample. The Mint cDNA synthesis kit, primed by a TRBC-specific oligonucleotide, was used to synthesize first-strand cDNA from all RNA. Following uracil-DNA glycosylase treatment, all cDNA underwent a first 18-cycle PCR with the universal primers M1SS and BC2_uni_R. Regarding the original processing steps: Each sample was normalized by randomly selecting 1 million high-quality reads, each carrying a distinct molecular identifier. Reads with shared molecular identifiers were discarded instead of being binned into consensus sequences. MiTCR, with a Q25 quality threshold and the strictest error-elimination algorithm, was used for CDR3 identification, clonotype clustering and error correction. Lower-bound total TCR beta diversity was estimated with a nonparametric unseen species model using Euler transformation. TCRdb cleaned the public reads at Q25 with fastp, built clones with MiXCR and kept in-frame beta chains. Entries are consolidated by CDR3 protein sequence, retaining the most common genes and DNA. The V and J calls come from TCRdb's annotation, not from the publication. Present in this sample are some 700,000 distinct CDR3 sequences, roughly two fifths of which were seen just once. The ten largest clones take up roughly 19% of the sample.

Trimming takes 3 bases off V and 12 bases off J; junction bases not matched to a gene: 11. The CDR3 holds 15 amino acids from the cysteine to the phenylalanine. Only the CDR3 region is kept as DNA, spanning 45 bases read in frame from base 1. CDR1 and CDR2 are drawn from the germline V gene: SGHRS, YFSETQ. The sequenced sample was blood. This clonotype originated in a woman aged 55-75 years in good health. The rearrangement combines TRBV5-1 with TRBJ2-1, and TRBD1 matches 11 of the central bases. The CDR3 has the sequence CASSSGTGGDSVQFF. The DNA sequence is TGCGCCAGCAGCTCCGGGACAGGGGGTGATTCAGTGCAGTTCTTC.